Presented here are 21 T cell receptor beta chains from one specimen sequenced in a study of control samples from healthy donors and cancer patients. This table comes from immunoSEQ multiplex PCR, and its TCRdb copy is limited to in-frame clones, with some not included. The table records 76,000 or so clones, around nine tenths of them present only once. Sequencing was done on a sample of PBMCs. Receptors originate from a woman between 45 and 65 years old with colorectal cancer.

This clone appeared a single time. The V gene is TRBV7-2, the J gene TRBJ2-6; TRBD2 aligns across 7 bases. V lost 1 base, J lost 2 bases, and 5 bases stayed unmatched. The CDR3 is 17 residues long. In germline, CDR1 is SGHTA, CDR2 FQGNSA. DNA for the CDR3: TGTGCCAGCAGCTTAGTGGCAGGGAGGGCTGGGGCCAACGTCCTGACTTTC. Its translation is CASSLVAGRAGANVLTF.

CDR3 nucleotide sequence: TGTGCCAGCAGCTTAGAGACCCGGACAGCAATGAACACTGAAGCTTTCTTT. This translates into CASSLETRTAMNTEAFF. The V gene is TRBV7-2, the J gene TRBJ1-1, with D possibly TRBD1 on 6 matching bases. Germline V gene data show CDR1 as SGHTA and CDR2 as FQGNSA. V was shortened by 1 base and J by 0 bases, with 15 bases between the two germline ends. The CDR3 is 17 amino acids.

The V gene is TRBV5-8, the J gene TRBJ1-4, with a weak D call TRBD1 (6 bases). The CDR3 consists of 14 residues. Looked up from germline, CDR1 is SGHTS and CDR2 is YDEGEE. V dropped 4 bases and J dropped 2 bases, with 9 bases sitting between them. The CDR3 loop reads CASSPGATNEKLFF. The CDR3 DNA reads TGTGCCAGCAGCCCAGGGGCTACTAATGAAAAACTGTTTTTT.

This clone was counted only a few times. This chain's CDR3 is CASSQTVNTEAFF. The CDR3 coding sequence is TGCGCCAGCAGCCAGACAGTGAACACTGAAGCTTTCTTT. The chain has TRBV10-1 and TRBJ1-1; tentative D call: TRBD1 (5 bases). The germline V gene has CDR1 WNHNN and CDR2 SYGVQD (reference sequence). Trimming took off 6 bases at V and 0 bases at J, with 8 bases between the two ends. The CDR3 is 13 amino acids.

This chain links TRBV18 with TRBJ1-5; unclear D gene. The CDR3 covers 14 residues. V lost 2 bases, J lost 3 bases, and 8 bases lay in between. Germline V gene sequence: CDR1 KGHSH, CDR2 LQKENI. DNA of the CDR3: TGTGCCAGCTCACCAGATCATTCCAATCAGCCCCAGCATTTT. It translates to CASSPDHSNQPQHF.

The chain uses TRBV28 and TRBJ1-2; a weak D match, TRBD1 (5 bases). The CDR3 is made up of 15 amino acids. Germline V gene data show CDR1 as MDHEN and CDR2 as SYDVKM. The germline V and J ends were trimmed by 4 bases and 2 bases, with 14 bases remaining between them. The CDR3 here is CASSWGADANYGYTF. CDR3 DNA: TGTGCCAGCAGTTGGGGCGCTGATGCAAACTATGGCTACACCTTC.

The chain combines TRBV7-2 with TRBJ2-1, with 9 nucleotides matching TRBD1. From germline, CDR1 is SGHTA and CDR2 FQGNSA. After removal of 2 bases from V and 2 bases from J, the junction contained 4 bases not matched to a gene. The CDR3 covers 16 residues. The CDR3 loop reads CASSLRRQGAYNEQFF. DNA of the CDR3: TGTGCCAGCAGCTTAAGGAGACAGGGGGCCTACAATGAGCAGTTCTTC.

As DNA, the CDR3 is TGTGCCAGCAGCTTGCGGGGAACTGAAGCTTTCTTT. This translates into CASSLRGTEAFF. V and J are TRBV21-1 and TRBJ1-1. TRBV21-1 is a pseudogene segment. The CDR3 loop spans 12 amino acids.

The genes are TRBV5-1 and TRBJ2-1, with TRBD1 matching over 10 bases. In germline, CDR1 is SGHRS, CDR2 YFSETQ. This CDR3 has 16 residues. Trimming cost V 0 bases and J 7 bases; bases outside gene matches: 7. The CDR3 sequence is CASSLVTGGVLNEQFF. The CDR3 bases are TGCGCCAGCAGCTTGGTGACAGGGGGCGTTCTAAATGAGCAGTTCTTC.

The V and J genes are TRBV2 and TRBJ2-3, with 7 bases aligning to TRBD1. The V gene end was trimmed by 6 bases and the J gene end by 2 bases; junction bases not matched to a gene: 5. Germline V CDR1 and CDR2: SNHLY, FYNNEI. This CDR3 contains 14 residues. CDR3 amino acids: CASRDRIYTDTQYF. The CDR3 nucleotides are TGTGCCAGCAGGGACAGGATATACACAGATACGCAGTATTTT.

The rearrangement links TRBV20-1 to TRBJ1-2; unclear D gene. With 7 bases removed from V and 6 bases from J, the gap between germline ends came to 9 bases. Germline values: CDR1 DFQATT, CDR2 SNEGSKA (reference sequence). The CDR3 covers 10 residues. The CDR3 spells CSGRRDGYTF. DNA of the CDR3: TGCAGTGGCAGAAGGGATGGCTACACCTTC.

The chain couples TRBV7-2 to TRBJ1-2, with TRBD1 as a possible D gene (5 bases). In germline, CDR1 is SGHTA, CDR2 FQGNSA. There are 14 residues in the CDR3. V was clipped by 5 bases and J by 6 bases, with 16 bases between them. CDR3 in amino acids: CASSADWRGDGYTF. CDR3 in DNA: TGTGCCAGCAGCGCTGACTGGAGGGGAGATGGCTACACCTTC.

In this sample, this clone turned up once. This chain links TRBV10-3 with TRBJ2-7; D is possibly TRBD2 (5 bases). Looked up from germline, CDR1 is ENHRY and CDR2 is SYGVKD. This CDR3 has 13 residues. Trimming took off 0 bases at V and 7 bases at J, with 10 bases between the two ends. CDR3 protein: CAISESVSGEQYV. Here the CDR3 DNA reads TGTGCCATCAGTGAGTCGGTGTCGGGGGAGCAGTACGTC.

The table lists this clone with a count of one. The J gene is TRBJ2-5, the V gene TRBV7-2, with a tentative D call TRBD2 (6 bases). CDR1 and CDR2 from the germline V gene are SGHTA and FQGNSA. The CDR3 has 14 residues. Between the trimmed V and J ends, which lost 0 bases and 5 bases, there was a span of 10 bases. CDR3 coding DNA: TGTGCCAGCAGCTTAGCGTTTGGAGGGGAGACCCAGTACTTC. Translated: CASSLAFGGETQYF.

The CDR3 sequence is CASSLRGVNQETQYF. CDR3 coding DNA: TGCGCCAGCAGCCTCCGAGGGGTGAACCAAGAGACCCAGTACTTC. The chain recombines TRBV5-1 with TRBJ2-5; tentatively, D is TRBD1 or TRBD2 (5 bases each). CDR3 length equals 15 residues. The V end lost 4 bases, the J end lost 0 bases, and 13 bases lay between the germline ends. Germline loops: CDR1 SGHRS, CDR2 YFSETQ.

The DNA of the CDR3 is TGTGCCAGCAGCTTAGCGACTAGTAGCGGGGGGGCCTCGGATACGCAGTATTTT. Amino acids: CASSLATSSGGASDTQYF. The rearrangement uses TRBV7-2 and TRBJ2-3, with TRBD2 matching over 11 bases. The CDR3 contains 18 residues. Per germline, CDR1 SGHTA and CDR2 FQGNSA. Trimming cost V 0 bases and J 6 bases; bases outside gene matches: 11. Based on the CDR3 plus reference TRBV7-2 and TRBJ2-3, the full variable domain is GAGVSQSPSNKVTEKGKDVELRCDPISGHTALYWYRQSLGQGLEFLIYFQGNSAPDKSGLPSDRFSAERTGGSVSTLTIQRTQQEDSAVYLCASSLATSSGGASDTQYFGPGTRLTVL.

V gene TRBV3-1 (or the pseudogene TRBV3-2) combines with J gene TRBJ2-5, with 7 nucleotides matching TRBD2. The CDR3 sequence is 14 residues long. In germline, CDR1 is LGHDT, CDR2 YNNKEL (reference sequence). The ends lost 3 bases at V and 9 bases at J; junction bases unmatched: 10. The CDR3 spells CASSHSGGAPAQYF. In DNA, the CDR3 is TGTGCCAGCAGCCATTCGGGGGGAGCCCCGGCCCAGTACTTC.

CDR3 residues: CSAHRGSTGELFF. The CDR3 DNA sequence: TGCAGCGCCCACAGGGGGAGCACCGGGGAGCTGTTTTTT. V usage is TRBV29-1 and J usage is TRBJ2-2; 8 positions agree with TRBD1. Germline assignment: CDR1 SQVTM and CDR2 ANQGSEA. This CDR3 comprises 13 residues. The V and J ends lost 7 bases and 4 bases, in that order; junction bases with no gene match: 5.

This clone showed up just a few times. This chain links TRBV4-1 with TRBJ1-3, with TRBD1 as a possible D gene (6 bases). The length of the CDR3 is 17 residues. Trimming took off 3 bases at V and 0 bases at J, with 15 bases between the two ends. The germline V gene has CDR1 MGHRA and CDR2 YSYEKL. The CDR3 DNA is TGCGCCAGCAGCCAGCTCAGGGGAAGGGTCTCTGGAAACACCATATATTTT. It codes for CASSQLRGRVSGNTIYF.

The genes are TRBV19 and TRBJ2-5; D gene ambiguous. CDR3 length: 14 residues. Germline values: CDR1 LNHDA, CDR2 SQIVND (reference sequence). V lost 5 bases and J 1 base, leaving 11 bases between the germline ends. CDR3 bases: TGTGCCAGTAGTCCTAGGACCACCCAAGAGACCCAGTACTTC. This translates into CASSPRTTQETQYF.

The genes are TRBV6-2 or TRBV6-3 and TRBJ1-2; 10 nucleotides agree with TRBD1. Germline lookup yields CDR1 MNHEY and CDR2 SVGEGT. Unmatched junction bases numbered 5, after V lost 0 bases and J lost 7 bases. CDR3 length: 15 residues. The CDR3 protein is CASSYSGTGAGGYTF. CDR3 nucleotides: TGTGCCAGCAGTTACTCGGGGACAGGGGCCGGTGGCTACACCTTC.